The 21 T cell receptor beta chains given below trace back to one sample, sequenced in a study of human T cells and chemical hapten exposure. TCRdb itself ran the RACE reads through MiXCR, one entry per CDR3 protein. This repertoire shows 35,000 to 50,000 distinct CDR3 sequences, roughly 10% found once; its top ten account for about 6%. The time point: pre-sensitization, week 0. Treatment here: therapeutic diphenylcyclopropenone sensitization with weekly scalp DPC. The specimen was whole blood, collected in connection with sensitization to the hapten diphenylcyclopropenone (DPC). Every receptor here comes from a man aged 25-45 years with alopecia areata. Some clones in this sample may be carry-over from other donors' samples.

The rearrangement links TRBV6-2 or TRBV6-3 to TRBJ1-1; no reliable D call. The CDR3 consists of 10 residues. V shed 11 bases and J shed 10 bases, with 14 bases lying between them. CDR1 MNHEY and CDR2 SVGEGT come from the germline V gene. The CDR3 coding sequence is TGTGCCGCCGTAGGGCTTGGAGCTTTCTTT. Protein product: CAAVGLGAFF.

This clonotype came up many times. This chain links TRBV7-9 with TRBJ1-4; D possibly corresponds to TRBD1 (5 bases). Trimming removed 0 bases at V and 5 bases at J, with 13 bases between. Looked up from germline, CDR1 is SEHNR and CDR2 is FQNEAQ (reference sequence). The CDR3 is 16 residues long. In DNA, the CDR3 is TGTGCCAGCAGCTTAGCGGAGGGGACGGCAAATGAAAAACTGTTTTTT. It encodes CASSLAEGTANEKLFF. The entire variable domain, with the rest obtained from reference TRBV7-9 and TRBJ1-4, is as follows: DTGVSQNPRHKITKRGQNVTFRCDPISEHNRLYWYRQTLGQGPEFLTYFQNEAQLEKSRLLSDRFSAERPKGSFSTLEIQRTEQGDSAMYLCASSLAEGTANEKLFFGSGTQLSVL.

This clonotype was counted many times. The rearrangement links TRBV6-1 to TRBJ2-3; possibly TRBD1 or TRBD2 for D (5 bases each). The CDR3 consists of 14 residues. Trimming pared 4 bases from V and 2 bases from J, leaving 10 bases between. Germline CDR1 reads MNHNS; CDR2 reads SASEGT. The CDR3 DNA reads TGTGCCAGCAGTGTGAGGGGACCCACAGATACGCAGTATTTT. Translating it yields CASSVRGPTDTQYF.

A few counts support this clonotype. The V call is TRBV20-1, the J call TRBJ2-1, with 7 bases identical to TRBD1. The CDR3 consists of 14 residues. Trimming removed 3 bases from V and 3 bases from J; junction bases left unmatched: 5. Germline V gives CDR1 DFQATT, CDR2 SNEGSKA (reference sequence). The CDR3 is CSASRQGNYNEQFF. CDR3 DNA sequence: TGCAGTGCTAGTAGACAGGGTAACTACAATGAGCAGTTCTTC.

This clonotype was seen at least ten times. The chain is built from TRBV11-3 and TRBJ1-2, with D maybe TRBD1 (5 bases). The germline V gene encodes CDR1 SGHNT and CDR2 YENEEA. CDR3 length: 12 amino acids. The germline V and J ends were trimmed by 6 bases and 4 bases, with 9 bases remaining between them. This CDR3 reads CASSWDPYGYTF. DNA for the CDR3: TGTGCCAGCAGTTGGGACCCCTATGGCTACACCTTC.

V gene TRBV10-3 combines with J gene TRBJ2-7, with 9 bases identical to TRBD1. In germline, CDR1 is ENHRY, CDR2 SYGVKD. The length of the CDR3 is 15 residues. Trimming took 2 bases from V and 4 from J; bases not matched to a gene: 6. The CDR3, as DNA: TGTGCCATCAGTGAGCCCGGACAGGGGCGATACGAGCAGTACTTC. Translated, it gives CAISEPGQGRYEQYF.

The chain recombines TRBV28 with TRBJ2-1, with 10 bases identical to TRBD1. V shed 6 bases and J 0 bases; nucleotides not matched to a gene: 5. The CDR3 runs 16 residues. Germline lookup yields CDR1 MDHEN and CDR2 SYDVKM. The CDR3 region has the DNA TGTGCCAGCAGCTTCCGGACAGGGGGCTCCTACAATGAGCAGTTCTTC. It encodes CASSFRTGGSYNEQFF. The full variable domain, in which reference TRBV28 and TRBJ2-1 provide the parts outside the CDR3, is DVKVTQSSRYLVKRTGEKVFLECVQDMDHENMFWYRQDPGLGLRLIYFSYDVKMKEKGDIPEGYSVSREKKERFSLILESASTNQTSMYLCASSFRTGGSYNEQFFGPGTRLTVL.

This clonotype was observed many times. J is TRBJ1-1 and V is TRBV6-6, with D possibly TRBD1 on 6 matching bases. This CDR3 spans 14 amino acids. The V end lost 3 bases, the J end lost 5 bases, and 13 bases lay between the germline ends. Germline V gene sequence: CDR1 MNHNY, CDR2 SVGAGI (reference sequence). Here the CDR3 reads CASSYRQDYTEAFF. The CDR3 region has the DNA TGTGCCAGCAGTTATAGACAGGATTATACTGAAGCTTTCTTT.

The chain combines TRBV6-1 with TRBJ2-1; no clear D gene. The V and J ends lost 2 bases and 0 bases respectively, with 8 bases between them. Germline V gene lookup returns CDR1 MNHNS and CDR2 SASEGT. The CDR3 covers 15 residues. CDR3 in amino acids: CASSEFPNSYNEQFF. Written as DNA, the CDR3 is TGTGCCAGCAGTGAATTCCCTAACTCCTACAATGAGCAGTTCTTC.

This clonotype occurred many times. The V and J genes are TRBV7-6 and TRBJ2-3; 8 bases line up with TRBD2. V was pared by 5 bases and J by 4 bases, with 5 bases of the junction left unmatched. The CDR3 loop spans 14 amino acids. Germline V gene lookup returns CDR1 SGHVS and CDR2 FNYEAQ. The CDR3 nucleotides read TGTGCCAGCAGCCGGGGACTAGGGGCAGATACGCAGTATTTT. This gives the protein CASSRGLGADTQYF.

This clonotype was picked up many times. The chain employs TRBV19 and TRBJ1-5; TRBD1 is a possible D gene (5 bases). CDR3 length: 15 residues. Trimming shortened V by 1 base and J by 7 bases, and 14 bases separated the two germline ends. The germline CDR1 and CDR2 sequences are LNHDA and SQIVND (reference sequence). The CDR3 DNA reads TGTGCCAGTAGTATAGTCCCAGGGACCCTCCAGCCCCAGCATTTT. Protein product: CASSIVPGTLQPQHF.

This clonotype was seen ten or more times. This chain links TRBV11-3 with TRBJ1-1, with 7 bases that match TRBD1. The CDR3 spans 16 residues. The J segment lost 0 bases and the V segment lost 3 bases, leaving 7 bases of the junction unmatched. The germline V gene has CDR1 SGHNT and CDR2 YENEEA. The CDR3 loop is CASSFRDRLMNTEAFF. For the CDR3, the DNA is TGTGCCAGCAGCTTTAGGGACAGACTGATGAACACTGAAGCTTTCTTT.

This clonotype turned up a few times. V gene TRBV7-6 combines with J gene TRBJ2-1; D gene ambiguous. The CDR3 spans 20 residues. Germline CDR1 reads SGHVS; CDR2 reads FNYEAQ. Trimming removed 2 bases at V and 8 bases at J, with 31 bases between. The DNA of the CDR3 is TGTGCCAGCAGCTTATCCAGAGGTTCTTTTTCCCGAACGTACACGCATGAGCAGTTCTTC. It encodes CASSLSRGSFSRTYTHEQFF. The full variable domain, in which reference TRBV7-6 and TRBJ2-1 provide the parts outside the CDR3, is GAGVSQSPRYKVTKRGQDVALRCDPISGHVSLYWYRQALGQGPEFLTYFNYEAQQDKSGLPNDRFSAERPEGSISTLTIQRTEQRDSAMYRCASSLSRGSFSRTYTHEQFFGPGTRLTVL.

Only a few counts were recorded for this clonotype. The chain carries TRBV11-1 and TRBJ2-5; D not resolved. Germline V CDR1 and CDR2: SGHAT, FQDESV (reference sequence). V was cut by 1 base and J by 7 bases, with 4 bases left in between. The CDR3 loop spans 11 amino acids. The CDR3 sequence: CASSLVGTQYF. CDR3 nucleotides: TGTGCCAGCAGCTTAGTTGGGACCCAGTACTTC.

In its sample, this clonotype was seen many times. The CDR3 DNA is TGCGCCAGCAGGCACAGGGTACGCACAGATACGCAGTATTTT. Its translation: CASRHRVRTDTQYF. The chain links TRBV10-1 to TRBJ2-3; D possibly corresponds to TRBD1 (6 bases). Looked up from germline, CDR1 is WNHNN and CDR2 is SYGVQD (reference sequence). The germline V and J ends were trimmed by 6 bases and 1 base, with 11 bases remaining between them. This CDR3 region has 14 residues.

This clonotype was counted many times. One end of the junction varies from germline; a read error may be responsible. The chain uses TRBV3-1 and TRBJ2-1, with D uncertain. Germline values: CDR1 LGHDT, CDR2 YNNKEL (reference sequence). This CDR3 region has 17 residues. CDR3 DNA: TGTGCCAGCAGTCAAGGTCGGCTGAGAGACTCCTACAATGAGCAGTTCTTC. It encodes CASSQGRLRDSYNEQFF.

The chain recombines TRBV12-3 or TRBV12-4 with TRBJ2-5; no clear D. The CDR3 contains 11 residues. Trimming removed 6 bases at V and 4 bases at J, with 6 bases between. The CDR3 spells CASSSVETQYF. CDR3 DNA sequence: TGTGCCAGCAGCTCAGTAGAGACCCAGTACTTC.

The chain recombines TRBV7-9 with TRBJ1-3; TRBD1 matches at 8 bases. Germline loops: CDR1 SEHNR, CDR2 FQNEAQ (reference sequence). With V trimmed by 5 bases and J by 1 base, 4 bases remained unmatched. CDR3 size: 15 residues. The CDR3 region is CASSPWDRSGNTIYF. In DNA, the CDR3 is TGTGCCAGCAGCCCATGGGACAGGTCTGGAAACACCATATATTTT.

The chain links TRBV4-1 to TRBJ2-2; possibly TRBD1 for D (5 bases). This CDR3 is built from 16 residues. CDR1 is MGHRA, CDR2 YSYEKL, per germline. V lost 0 bases and J lost 3, with 11 bases in between. The CDR3 sequence: CASSQEGQGDTGELFF. CDR3 DNA: TGCGCCAGCAGCCAAGAGGGGCAGGGTGACACCGGGGAGCTGTTTTTT.

Ten or more counts support this clonotype. J is TRBJ1-2 and V is TRBV11-2; 9 nucleotides match TRBD1. Germline V gene lookup returns CDR1 SGHAT and CDR2 FQNNGV. CDR3 length: 20 amino acids. The ends lost 1 base at V and 4 bases at J; junction bases unmatched: 19. In nucleotides, the CDR3 is TGTGCCAGCAGCTTAGCCACGATTGGGACAGGGACCCGTCGTGGCTATGGCTACACCTTC. Translating gives CASSLATIGTGTRRGYGYTF. Drawing the rest from reference TRBV11-2 and TRBJ1-2, the complete variable domain is EAGVAQSPRYKIIEKRQSVAFWCNPISGHATLYWYQQILGQGPKLLIQFQNNGVVDDSQLPKDRFSAERLKGVDSTLKIQPAKLEDSAVYLCASSLATIGTGTRRGYGYTFGSGTRLTVV.

At least ten counts were recorded for this clonotype. V gene TRBV11-3 combines with J gene TRBJ2-1, with D possibly TRBD2 on 5 matching bases. Germline CDR1 reads SGHNT; CDR2 reads YENEEA. This CDR3 contains 12 residues. V was pared by 3 bases and J by 6 bases, with 6 bases between. The CDR3 DNA reads as TGTGCCAGCAGCTTGGCGGGCAATGAGCAGTTCTTC. Its translation: CASSLAGNEQFF.